Below, 18 T cell receptor beta chains from the same sample are listed, as sequenced in a study of T cell changes during pregnancy in multiple sclerosis. Assay used: immunoSEQ multiplex PCR; TCRdb lists only in-frame clones, some missing. The profile shows 30,000 to 45,000 clones, around 91% of them singletons. The starting material was CD8+ T cells from peripheral blood mononuclear cells, obtained in the third trimester of pregnancy. The receptors were sampled from a female donor with multiple sclerosis, enrolled in a pregnancy study.

The chain carries TRBV5-6 and TRBJ2-3; D remains unclear. The germline CDR1 and CDR2 sequences are SGHDT and YYEEEE. The CDR3 runs to 13 residues. Trimming cost V 0 bases and J 8 bases, with 10 bases left between them. CDR3 protein: CASSLGSFITQYF. The CDR3 DNA follows: TGTGCCAGCAGCTTGGGCAGTTTCATTACGCAGTATTTT.

The chain employs TRBV7-9 and TRBJ2-1; D is perhaps TRBD1 (6 bases). Trimming removed 7 bases from V and 5 bases from J, with 15 bases in between. The CDR3 consists of 14 residues. CDR1 SEHNR and CDR2 FQNEAQ come from the germline V gene (reference sequence). The CDR3 DNA reads TGTGCCAGCAAAACCCAGGGGCCTGACAATGAGCAGTTCTTC. Its protein product is CASKTQGPDNEQFF.

This clone was recorded only once. The gene calls are TRBV7-8 and TRBJ2-7; D possibly corresponds to TRBD2 (5 bases). Looked up from germline, CDR1 is SGHVS and CDR2 is FQNEAQ. The CDR3 sequence is 14 residues long. V lost 2 bases to trimming and J lost 2 bases, with 10 bases between them. Written as DNA, the CDR3 is TGTGCCAGCAGCTTACTGAGCGGAACCTACGAGCAGTACTTC. Its translation is CASSLLSGTYEQYF.

The chain uses TRBV7-9 and TRBJ2-6; D perhaps matches TRBD2 (6 bases). The CDR3 has 15 residues. The V gene lost 3 bases and the J gene lost 4 bases, with 10 bases spanning the gap. Looked up from germline, CDR1 is SEHNR and CDR2 is FQNEAQ (reference sequence). DNA for the CDR3: TGTGCCAGCAGCTTTGCGGGGAGCGGGGCCAACGTCCTGACTTTC. Its translation is CASSFAGSGANVLTF.

V and J are TRBV12-2 and TRBJ1-5; the table's D call, TRBD1, has no DNA check behind it. TRBV12-2 has pseudogene status. The CDR3 loop spans 13 amino acids. The CDR3 nucleotides read TGTGCAAGTCGCCACAGGGAACGGCAGCCCCAGCATTTT. It codes for CASRHRERQPQHF.

The rearrangement joins TRBV7-9 to TRBJ1-2; 8 bases align to TRBD1. After removal of 5 bases from V and 4 bases from J, the junction contained 6 bases not matched to a gene. The germline V gene encodes CDR1 SEHNR and CDR2 FQNEAQ (reference sequence). The CDR3 totals 14 residues. The CDR3 DNA reads as TGTGCCAGCAGCCCCCTCGGACAGGGCTATGGCTACACCTTC. Amino acid sequence: CASSPLGQGYGYTF.

V and J are TRBV6-5 and TRBJ1-1; D is possibly TRBD1 (5 bases). The CDR3 runs to 15 residues. Germline CDR1 reads MNHEY; CDR2 reads SVGAGI. The germline V and J ends were trimmed by 9 bases and 6 bases, with 23 bases remaining between them. CDR3 sequence reads: CASYLSQGGKAEAFF. CDR3 DNA sequence: TGTGCCAGTTACCTCTCGCAGGGAGGCAAAGCTGAAGCTTTCTTT.

V and J are TRBV6-4 and TRBJ2-1; 9 bases match TRBD2. The V and J ends lost 4 bases and 4 bases, in that order; junction bases with no gene match: 5. Germline assignment: CDR1 MRHNA and CDR2 SNTAGT. The CDR3 extends over 15 amino acids. The CDR3 sequence is CASSVETSGYNEQFF. The DNA of the CDR3 is TGTGCCAGCAGTGTAGAGACTAGCGGATACAATGAGCAGTTCTTC.

The V call is TRBV6-5, the J call TRBJ1-2; D unclear. V dropped 0 bases and J dropped 6 bases, with 8 bases sitting between them. The germline V gene encodes CDR1 MNHEY and CDR2 SVGAGI. The CDR3 runs 13 residues. CDR3 bases: TGTGCCAGCAGTTACTCTCCCCTAAATGGCTACACCTTC. This gives the protein CASSYSPLNGYTF.

This chain joins TRBV7-2 and TRBJ2-1; D gene unclear. The CDR3 sequence is 16 residues long. The germline CDR1 and CDR2 sequences are SGHTA and FQGNSA. Trimming stripped 1 base from V and 0 bases from J, with 10 bases between. CDR3 region: CASSLGESPSYNEQFF. Written as DNA, the CDR3 is TGTGCCAGCAGCTTAGGTGAAAGCCCCTCCTACAATGAGCAGTTCTTC. Full variable domain (outside the CDR3, taken from reference TRBV7-2 and TRBJ2-1): GAGVSQSPSNKVTEKGKDVELRCDPISGHTALYWYRQSLGQGLEFLIYFQGNSAPDKSGLPSDRFSAERTGGSVSTLTIQRTQQEDSAVYLCASSLGESPSYNEQFFGPGTRLTVL.

The chain links TRBV29-1 to TRBJ1-2, with a tentative D call TRBD1 (5 bases). Germline V gives CDR1 SQVTM, CDR2 ANQGSEA. With 4 bases removed from V and 0 bases from J, the gap between germline ends came to 9 bases. CDR3 size: 13 residues. The CDR3 nucleotides are TGCAGCGTTGTCGGGGGGGCTAACTATGGCTACACCTTC. Its protein is CSVVGGANYGYTF.

The chain uses TRBV12-5 and TRBJ2-3, with 7 bases that match TRBD2. The CDR3 runs 15 residues. The germline CDR1 and CDR2 sequences are LGHNT and FRNRAP. With 4 bases clipped from V and 3 bases from J, the junction kept 7 bases outside the gene matches. The CDR3 loop reads CASGSRGVWTDTQYF. CDR3 in DNA: TGTGCTAGTGGTTCCCGGGGGGTATGGACAGATACGCAGTATTTT.

The V call is TRBV10-3, the J call TRBJ2-1; D is unclear. Looked up from germline, CDR1 is ENHRY and CDR2 is SYGVKD. V gave up 2 bases and J gave up 9 bases, with 11 bases separating them. This CDR3 has 13 amino acids. Written as DNA, the CDR3 is TGTGCCATCAGTGAGGCGGCTACACCTGAGCAGTTCTTC. Amino acids: CAISEAATPEQFF.

The rearrangement links TRBV13 to TRBJ1-4, with D tentatively TRBD1 (5 bases). The CDR3 length is 15 residues. CDR1 is PRHDT and CDR2 is FYEKMQ in the germline V gene (reference sequence). The V end was cut by 5 bases, the J end by 7 bases, with 17 bases between. The CDR3 bases are TGTGCCAGCAGCCCCCGGGCAGGGTCGGGTGAAAAACTGTTTTTT. The encoded protein is CASSPRAGSGEKLFF.

The rearrangement uses TRBV19 and TRBJ2-1; tentatively, D is TRBD2 (5 bases). CDR1 and CDR2 from the germline V gene are LNHDA and SQIVND (reference sequence). Trimming left V 5 bases short and J 6 bases short, with 14 bases between. CDR3 length: 14 amino acids. The CDR3 DNA sequence: TGTGCCAGTAGTTCGGGGTTGGGAATCAATGAGCAGTTCTTC. It is translated as CASSSGLGINEQFF.

This chain links TRBV7-9 with TRBJ1-6; 9 bases align to TRBD1. Per germline, CDR1 SEHNR and CDR2 FQNEAQ (reference sequence). Trimming cost V 6 bases and J 10 bases; bases outside gene matches: 7. The length of the CDR3 is 14 residues. The CDR3 loop is CASSTGQGGSPLHF. The CDR3 DNA reads TGTGCCAGCAGTACGGGACAGGGCGGCTCACCCCTCCACTTT.

This chain uses TRBV7-9 with TRBJ1-1, with TRBD1 as a possible D gene (6 bases). This CDR3 has 17 amino acids. Germline CDR1 reads SEHNR; CDR2 reads FQNEAQ (reference sequence). Trimming pared 1 base from V and 0 bases from J, leaving 15 bases between. The CDR3 region is CASSLEVVRGMNTEAFF. Here the CDR3 DNA reads TGTGCCAGCAGCTTAGAGGTGGTCAGGGGCATGAACACTGAAGCTTTCTTT.

This clone was detected once. The V and J genes are TRBV19 and TRBJ2-1; D is perhaps TRBD2 (5 bases). The CDR3 is made up of 14 amino acids. Trimming took off 5 bases at V and 0 bases at J, with 8 bases between the two ends. Germline CDR1 LNHDA, CDR2 SQIVND (reference sequence). CDR3 bases: TGTGCCAGTAGTGTACTAGGCTCCTACAATGAGCAGTTCTTC. This gives the protein CASSVLGSYNEQFF.